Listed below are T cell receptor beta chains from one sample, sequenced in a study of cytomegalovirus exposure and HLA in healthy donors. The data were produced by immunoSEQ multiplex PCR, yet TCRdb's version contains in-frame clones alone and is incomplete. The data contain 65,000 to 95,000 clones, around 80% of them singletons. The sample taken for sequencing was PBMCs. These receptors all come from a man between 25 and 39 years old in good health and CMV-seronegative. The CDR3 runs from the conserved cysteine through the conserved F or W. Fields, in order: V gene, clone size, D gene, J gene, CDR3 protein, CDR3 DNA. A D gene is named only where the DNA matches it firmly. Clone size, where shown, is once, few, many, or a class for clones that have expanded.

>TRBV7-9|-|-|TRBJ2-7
CASSVDGVEQYF
TGTGCCAGCAGCGTAGACGGTGTAGAGCAGTACTTC
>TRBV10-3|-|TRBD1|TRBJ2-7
CAIRLDRAYEQYF
TGTGCCATCAGGTTGGACAGGGCCTACGAGCAGTACTTC
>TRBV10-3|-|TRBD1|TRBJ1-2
CAITDRENYGYTF
TGTGCCATCACGGACAGGGAAAACTATGGCTACACCTTC
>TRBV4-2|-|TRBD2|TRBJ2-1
CASSPGLAGGSEQFF
TGTGCCAGCAGCCCCGGACTAGCGGGGGGTAGTGAGCAGTTCTTC
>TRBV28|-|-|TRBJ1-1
CASWTYTEAFF
TGTGCCAGCTGGACATACACTGAAGCTTTCTTT
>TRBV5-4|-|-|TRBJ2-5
CASSLIAKETQYF
TGTGCCAGCAGCTTGATTGCTAAAGAGACCCAGTACTTC
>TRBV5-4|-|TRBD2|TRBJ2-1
CASSPPAGASNEQFF
TGTGCCAGCAGCCCCCCAGCGGGAGCTAGCAATGAGCAGTTCTTC
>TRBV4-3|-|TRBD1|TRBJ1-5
CASSQGTGGRQPQHF
TGCGCCAGCAGCCAAGGCACAGGGGGCAGGCAGCCCCAGCATTTT
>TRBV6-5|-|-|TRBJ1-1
CASRVSGLNTEAFF
TGTGCCAGCAGAGTCTCTGGCTTGAACACTGAAGCTTTCTTT
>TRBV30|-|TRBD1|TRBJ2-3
CAWSPGGGTDTQYF
TGTGCCTGGAGTCCAGGGGGAGGCACAGATACGCAGTATTTT
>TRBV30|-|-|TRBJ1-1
CAWSVGAGINTEAFF
TGTGCCTGGAGTGTAGGGGCAGGGATTAATACTGAAGCTTTCTTT
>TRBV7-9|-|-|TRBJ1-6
CASSPRDGNSPLHF
TGTGCCAGCAGCCCACGGGATGGAAATTCACCCCTCCACTTT
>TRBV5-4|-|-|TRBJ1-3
CASSLDRAGNTIYF
TGTGCCAGCAGCTTGGACAGGGCAGGAAACACCATATATTTT
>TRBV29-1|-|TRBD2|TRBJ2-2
CSARGAGGTGELFF
TGCAGCGCAAGGGGGGCGGGAGGCACCGGGGAGCTGTTTTTT
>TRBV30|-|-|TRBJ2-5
CAWSDQTQYF
TGTGCCTGGAGTGATCAAACCCAGTACTTC
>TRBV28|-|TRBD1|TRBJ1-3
CASSLGGASGNTIYF
TGTGCCAGCAGCCTAGGGGGCGCATCTGGAAACACCATATATTTT
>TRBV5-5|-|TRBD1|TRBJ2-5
CASSLVGTGGETQYF
TGTGCCAGCAGCTTGGTCGGGACAGGGGGAGAGACCCAGTACTTC
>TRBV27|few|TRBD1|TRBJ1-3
CASSPTGGTRNTIYF
TGTGCCAGCAGTCCCACAGGGGGTACCCGAAACACCATATATTTT
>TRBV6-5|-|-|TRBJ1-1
CASSEGENTEAFF
TGTGCCAGCAGTGAAGGAGAGAACACTGAAGCTTTCTTT
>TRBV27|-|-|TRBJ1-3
CASSRGFAGNTIYF
TGTGCCAGCAGTAGGGGATTCGCTGGAAACACCATATATTTT
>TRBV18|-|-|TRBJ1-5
CASSPPYSNQPQHF
TGTGCCAGCTCACCCCCCTATAGCAATCAGCCCCAGCATTTT
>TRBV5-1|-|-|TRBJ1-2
CASSLLTGDTNYGYTF
TGCGCCAGCAGCTTATTGACAGGAGATACTAACTATGGCTACACCTTC
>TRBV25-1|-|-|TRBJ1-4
CPSSRSGGNQGKLFF
TGTCCCAGCAGCCGATCCGGGGGGAACCAGGGAAAACTGTTTTTT
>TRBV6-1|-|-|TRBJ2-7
CASSAGTPYEQYF
TGTGCCAGCAGCGCCGGGACTCCATACGAGCAGTACTTC
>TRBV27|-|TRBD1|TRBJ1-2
CASSPQPGQVVLPGYTF
TGTGCCAGCAGTCCCCAACCTGGACAGGTCGTCCTTCCGGGCTACACCTTC
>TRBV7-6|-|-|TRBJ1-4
CASSRGGNEKLFF
TGTGCCAGCAGCAGAGGAGGAAATGAAAAACTGTTTTTT
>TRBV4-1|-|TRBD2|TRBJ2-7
CASSLMGGDYEQYF
TGCGCCAGCAGCCTAATGGGGGGGGATTACGAGCAGTACTTC
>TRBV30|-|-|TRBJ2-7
CAWSPREPEQYF
TGTGCCTGGAGCCCTCGGGAACCCGAGCAGTACTTC
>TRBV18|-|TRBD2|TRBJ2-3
CASSPSLAGGTDTQYF
TGTGCCAGCTCACCCTCTCTAGCGGGGGGCACAGATACGCAGTATTTT
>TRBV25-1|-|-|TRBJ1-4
CASSPGQAQRGEKLFF
TGTGCCAGCAGTCCCGGTCAAGCCCAACGAGGTGAAAAACTGTTTTTT
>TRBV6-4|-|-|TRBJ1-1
CASSVDRDTEAFF
TGTGCCAGCAGTGTAGATCGGGACACTGAAGCTTTCTTT
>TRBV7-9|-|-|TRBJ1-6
CASSSSNNSPLHF
TGTGCCAGCAGCTCAAGCAATAATTCACCCCTCCACTTT
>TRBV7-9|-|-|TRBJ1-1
CASSLNPREAFF
TGTGCCAGCAGCTTAAACCCTAGGGAAGCTTTCTTT
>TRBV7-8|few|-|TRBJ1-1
CASSSPGGARTEAFF
TGTGCCAGCAGCTCTCCCGGGGGGGCCCGGACTGAAGCTTTCTTT
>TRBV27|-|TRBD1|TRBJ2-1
CASGLRGSEQFF
TGTGCCAGCGGACTCAGGGGGAGTGAGCAGTTCTTC
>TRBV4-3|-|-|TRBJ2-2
CASSQGAVTTGELFF
TGCGCCAGCAGCCAAGGGGCAGTAACAACCGGGGAGCTGTTTTTT
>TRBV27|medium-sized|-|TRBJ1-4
CASRRQPKSTNEKLFF
TGTGCCAGCAGGCGACAGCCGAAAAGCACTAATGAAAAACTGTTTTTT